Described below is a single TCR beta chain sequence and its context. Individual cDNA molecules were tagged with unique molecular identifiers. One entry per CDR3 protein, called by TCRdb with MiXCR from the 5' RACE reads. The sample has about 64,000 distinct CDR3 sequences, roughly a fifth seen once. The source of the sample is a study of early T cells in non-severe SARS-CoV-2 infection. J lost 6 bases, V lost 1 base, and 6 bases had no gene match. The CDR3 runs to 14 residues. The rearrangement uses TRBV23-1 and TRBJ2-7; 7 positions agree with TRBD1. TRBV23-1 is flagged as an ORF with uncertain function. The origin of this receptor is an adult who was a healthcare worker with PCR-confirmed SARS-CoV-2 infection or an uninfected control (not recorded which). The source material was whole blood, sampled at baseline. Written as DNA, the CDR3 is TGCGCCAGCAGTCAATTAGCAGGGGGTCTCGAGCAGTACTTC. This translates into CASSQLAGGLEQYF.